This TCR beta chain is drawn from a study of blood T cell repertoires in COVID-19. Germline trimming cut 2 bases from V and 6 bases from J; bases unmatched to any gene: 7. This CDR3 has 15 residues. Germline assignment: CDR1 SEHNR and CDR2 FQNEAQ (reference sequence). Residents of over 20 US areas, aged roughly 18 to 89 years, made up the participants. Original handling: Counts of nucleated cells, estimated from reference gene primer amplification, were obtained. Using immunoSEQ multiplex PCR, the repertoire was profiled, and TCRdb retains in-frame clones only, with some absent. The V and J calls and the clone size are those of that table, but D and trimming were determined from the DNA. The sample has about 460,000 clones, about 85% seen once.

The chain carries TRBV7-9 and TRBJ2-1, with 7 positions matching TRBD2. The clonotype was recovered from a woman aged 55 to 70 who had recovered from COVID-19. Sample: PBMCs or T cells enriched from blood (not recorded which). CDR3 sequence reads: CASSLTLGEGNEQFF. CDR3 nucleotide sequence: TGTGCCAGCAGCTTAACTCTGGGGGAGGGCAATGAGCAGTTCTTC. The full variable domain, in which reference TRBV7-9 and TRBJ2-1 provide the parts outside the CDR3, is DTGVSQNPRHKITKRGQNVTFRCDPISEHNRLYWYRQTLGQGPEFLTYFQNEAQLEKSRLLSDRFSAERPKGSFSTLEIQRTEQGDSAMYLCASSLTLGEGNEQFFGPGTRLTVL.